This entry describes one T cell receptor beta chain. The data stem from a study of cytomegalovirus exposure and HLA in healthy donors. PCR involved 60 Vbeta and 13 Jbeta primers. Using immunoSEQ multiplex PCR, the repertoire was profiled, and TCRdb retains in-frame clones only, with some absent. Here the sample spans 150,000 to 200,000 clones, roughly three quarters being singletons. V trimming: 6 bases; J trimming: 2 bases; junction bases outside the gene matches: 4. This CDR3 contains 14 residues. Germline lookup yields CDR1 ENHRY and CDR2 SYGVKD. The source material was PBMCs. This clonotype was sampled from a woman between 45 and 60 years old in good health and CMV-seropositive. The chain joins TRBV10-3 to TRBJ2-5; TRBD1 matches at 9 bases. The CDR3, as DNA: TGTGCCATCAGGTCGGGGACAGGGCAAGAGACCCAGTACTTC. It codes for CAIRSGTGQETQYF.